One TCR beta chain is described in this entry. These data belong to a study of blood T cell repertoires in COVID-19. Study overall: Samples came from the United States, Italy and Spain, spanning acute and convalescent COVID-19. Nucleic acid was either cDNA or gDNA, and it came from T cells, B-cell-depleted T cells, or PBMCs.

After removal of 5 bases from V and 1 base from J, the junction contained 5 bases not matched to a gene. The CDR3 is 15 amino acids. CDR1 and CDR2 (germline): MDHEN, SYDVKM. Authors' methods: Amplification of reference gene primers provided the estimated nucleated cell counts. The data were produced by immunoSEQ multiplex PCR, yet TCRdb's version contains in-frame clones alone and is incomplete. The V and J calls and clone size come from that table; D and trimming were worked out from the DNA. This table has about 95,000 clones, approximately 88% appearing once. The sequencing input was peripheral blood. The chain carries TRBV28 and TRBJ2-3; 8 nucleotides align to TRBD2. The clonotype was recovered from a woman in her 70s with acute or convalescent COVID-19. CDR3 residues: CASSRGGPRTDTQYF. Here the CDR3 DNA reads TGTGCCAGCAGTCGGGGGGGGCCCCGCACAGATACGCAGTATTTT.